These 16 T cell receptor beta chains originate from one sample sequenced in a study of identical twins' blood T cells. One entry per CDR3 protein results from TCRdb running MiXCR on the 5' RACE reads. The sample has around 380,000 distinct CDR3 sequences; roughly 30% are singletons. Sequenced: PBMCs. The receptors were gathered from a woman between 18 and 50 years old in good health.

The chain uses TRBV7-2 and TRBJ1-6; 7 bases agree with TRBD1. V lost 5 bases to trimming and J lost 9 bases; unmatched junction nucleotides: 10. The germline V gene encodes CDR1 SGHTA and CDR2 FQGNSA. The CDR3 runs to 15 residues. CDR3 sequence: CASSTQTGIGSPLHF. As DNA, the CDR3 is TGTGCCAGCAGCACGCAGACAGGGATCGGTTCACCCCTCCACTTT. Together with reference TRBV7-2 and TRBJ1-6, the CDR3 gives the full variable domain: GAGVSQSPSNKVTEKGKDVELRCDPISGHTALYWYRQSLGQGLEFLIYFQGNSAPDKSGLPSDRFSAERTGGSVSTLTIQRTQQEDSAVYLCASSTQTGIGSPLHFGNGTRLTVT.

This clonotype was seen a few times. The chain is built from TRBV7-6 and TRBJ1-1, with D uncertain. This CDR3 spans 14 amino acids. Germline CDR1 reads SGHVS; CDR2 reads FNYEAQ. The V and J ends lost 1 base and 1 base respectively, with 7 bases between them. The DNA of the CDR3 is TGTGCCAGCAGCTTAGTAGCTTCGAACACTGAAGCTTTCTTT. Its translation: CASSLVASNTEAFF.

A word on this clonotype: With a much larger clone just one base away, this may be a read error. The chain's CDR3 is CAGSFGQTNQPQHF. DNA of the CDR3: TGTGCCGGCAGTTTCGGTCAGACCAATCAGCCCCAGCATTTT. This chain joins TRBV27 and TRBJ1-5; D is unclear. CDR1 is MNHEY and CDR2 is SMNVEV in the germline V gene (reference sequence). This CDR3 has 14 residues.

This chain joins TRBV12-3 or TRBV12-4 and TRBJ2-3; TRBD2 is a possible D gene (7 bases). The CDR3 is 13 residues long. With 6 bases removed from V and 5 bases from J, the gap between germline ends came to 12 bases. CDR3 amino acids: CASRSRGLDTQYF. In DNA form, the CDR3 reads TGTGCCAGCAGATCGCGGGGGCTAGATACGCAGTATTTT.

This sequence joins TRBV18 and TRBJ1-3; D is unclear. This CDR3 has 14 residues. V was clipped by 3 bases and J by 0 bases, with 6 bases between them. Germline values: CDR1 KGHSH, CDR2 LQKENI. CDR3 sequence reads: CASSPTRSGNTIYF. In DNA form, the CDR3 reads TGTGCCAGCTCACCTACGCGCTCTGGAAACACCATATATTTT.

This clonotype was detected only a few times. The gene calls are TRBV29-1 and TRBJ2-6; D is ambiguous. V lost 4 bases to trimming and J lost 4 bases, with 11 bases between them. This CDR3 has 14 residues. Germline V gives CDR1 SQVTM, CDR2 ANQGSEA. CDR3 bases: TGCAGCGTTGCTGGCGAACTGGGGGCCAACGTCCTGACTTTC. Translating it yields CSVAGELGANVLTF.

The chain's CDR3 is CSAGRDGVNQPQHF. The CDR3 DNA reads TGCAGTGCTGGCAGGGACGGTGTCAATCAGCCCCAGCATTTT. The rearrangement joins TRBV20-1 to TRBJ1-5; perhaps TRBD1 as D (5 bases). The CDR3 covers 14 residues. V gave up 5 bases and J gave up 3 bases, with 14 bases separating them. Germline V gene sequence: CDR1 DFQATT, CDR2 SNEGSKA (reference sequence).

This clonotype occurred a few times. The rearrangement uses TRBV29-1 and TRBJ2-3; 12 nucleotides agree with TRBD2. The CDR3 loop spans 16 amino acids. The germline V gene encodes CDR1 SQVTM and CDR2 ANQGSEA. V dropped 6 bases and J dropped 0; count of bases not matched to a gene: 7. DNA of the CDR3: TGCAGCGTCGAGGAGACTAGCGGGGGAAGCACAGATACGCAGTATTTT. This translates into CSVEETSGGSTDTQYF.

Here the CDR3 DNA reads TGCAGCGGACAGTGGTCCCACACTGAAGCTTTCTTT. This gives the protein CSGQWSHTEAFF. The chain is built from TRBV29-1 and TRBJ1-1; tentative D call: TRBD1 (5 bases). This CDR3 is 12 amino acids long. Deletions cut 7 bases from V and 3 bases from J, with 12 bases between. Germline loops: CDR1 SQVTM, CDR2 ANQGSEA.

The chain has TRBV19 and TRBJ2-5; 13 nucleotides agree with TRBD2. V trimming: 5 bases; J trimming: 3 bases; junction bases outside the gene matches: 12. The length of the CDR3 is 18 residues. In germline, CDR1 is LNHDA, CDR2 SQIVND (reference sequence). The CDR3 sequence is CASSPRSGLAGIKETQYF. Written as DNA, the CDR3 is TGTGCCAGTAGTCCAAGATCGGGACTAGCGGGAATTAAAGAGACCCAGTACTTC. Full variable domain (outside the CDR3, taken from reference TRBV19 and TRBJ2-5): DGGITQSPKYLFRKEGQNVTLSCEQNLNHDAMYWYRQDPGQGLRLIYYSQIVNDFQKGDIAEGYSVSREKKESFPLTVTSAQKNPTAFYLCASSPRSGLAGIKETQYFGPGTRLLVL.

This clonotype was counted only a few times. V usage is TRBV11-2 and J usage is TRBJ2-3; D ambiguous. Trimming removed 8 bases from V and 1 base from J, with 10 bases in between. Per the germline V gene, CDR1 is SGHAT and CDR2 is FQNNGV. CDR3 size: 13 residues. The CDR3 sequence: CASRLDGTDTQYF. The CDR3 DNA follows: TGTGCCAGCCGCCTAGACGGCACAGATACGCAGTATTTT. Supplemented by reference TRBV11-2 and TRBJ2-3, the full variable domain reads EAGVAQSPRYKIIEKRQSVAFWCNPISGHATLYWYQQILGQGPKLLIQFQNNGVVDDSQLPKDRFSAERLKGVDSTLKIQPAKLEDSAVYLCASRLDGTDTQYFGPGTRLTVL.

This clonotype was found a few times. This chain joins TRBV14 and TRBJ1-1; TRBD1 might be the D (5 bases). Germline V gene lookup returns CDR1 SGHDN and CDR2 FVKESK. The CDR3 contains 15 residues. V lost 3 bases to trimming and J lost 5 bases, with 16 bases between them. DNA for the CDR3: TGTGCCAGCAGCCAGATTCGGCTCCGGGGGACTGAAGCTTTCTTT. Residues: CASSQIRLRGTEAFF.

This clonotype has just a few counts. The chain joins TRBV27 to TRBJ2-1; 9 positions agree with TRBD2. From germline, CDR1 is MNHEY and CDR2 SMNVEV (reference sequence). J gave up 5 bases and V 5 bases, and 4 bases lay outside the gene matches. This CDR3 is built from 14 residues. The CDR3 protein is CASSNLAGNNEQFF. CDR3 sequence (DNA): TGTGCCAGCAGTAACCTAGCGGGAAACAATGAGCAGTTCTTC.

This clonotype was seen ten or more times. J is TRBJ1-1 and V is TRBV6-6; a weak D match, TRBD1 (5 bases). The CDR3 consists of 12 residues. V was cut by 7 bases and J by 7 bases, with 13 bases left in between. Germline CDR1 is MNHNY and CDR2 is SVGAGI (reference sequence). CDR3 in amino acids: CASKQDGGEAFF. The CDR3 coding sequence is TGTGCCAGCAAACAAGACGGGGGTGAAGCTTTCTTT.

Note on this clonotype: Since a much larger clone is just one base distant, this may be a read error. V is TRBV25-1 and J is TRBJ2-3; D possibly corresponds to TRBD2 (6 bases). The germline V gene has CDR1 MGHDK and CDR2 SYGVNS. This CDR3 has 14 residues. The CDR3 is CAISPVAGTDTQYF. CDR3 nucleotide sequence: TGTGCCATCAGTCCCGTAGCGGGCACAGATACGCAGTATTTT.

J is TRBJ2-1 and V is TRBV10-3; the D is unclear. CDR1 is ENHRY and CDR2 is SYGVKD in the germline V gene. V was trimmed by 6 bases and J by 6 bases, leaving 9 bases between them. The CDR3 covers 12 residues. In DNA, the CDR3 is TGTGCCATCAGAGTGGACGGCAATGAGCAGTTCTTC. It codes for CAIRVDGNEQFF.